Shown below are 18 T cell receptor beta chains from a single sample sequenced in a study of T cells in tuberculosis. TCRdb's copy holds only in-frame clones and misses some; the assay was immunoSEQ multiplex PCR. In the table there are about 43,000 clones, approximately 94% of which are singletons. Sequenced: PBMCs. All receptors come from a donor aged 10-30 years with latent tuberculosis or without tuberculosis infection. Some clones in this sample may be carry-over from other donors' samples.

The chain combines TRBV7-9 with TRBJ2-1; 9 nucleotides match TRBD2. This CDR3 region has 18 residues. The trim removed 5 bases at V and 8 bases at J, leaving 19 bases unmatched. Germline CDR1 reads SEHNR; CDR2 reads FQNEAQ (reference sequence). CDR3 DNA sequence: TGTGCCAGCAGCCCCGGTCTAGCGGGATACATAGACCCCCATGAGCAGTTCTTC. This translates into CASSPGLAGYIDPHEQFF.

This chain links TRBV4-3 with TRBJ2-3; the D gene is possibly TRBD2 (5 bases). The V and J ends lost 1 base and 4 bases respectively, with 6 bases between them. The CDR3 runs to 13 residues. The V gene's germline CDR1 is LGHNA and CDR2 YSLEER. CDR3 sequence reads: CASSQVGADTQYF. The CDR3 nucleotides are TGCGCCAGCAGCCAAGTCGGGGCAGATACGCAGTATTTT.

The chain carries TRBV10-1 and TRBJ2-7, with 9 bases aligning to TRBD1. The CDR3 consists of 12 residues. Germline V CDR1 and CDR2: WNHNN, SYGVQD (reference sequence). The V and J ends lost 5 bases and 10 bases, in that order; junction bases with no gene match: 6. Written as DNA, the CDR3 is TGCGCCAGCAGTCCAGACAGGGGGAAACAGTACTTC. Protein product: CASSPDRGKQYF.

This clone was observed a single time. The chain joins TRBV9 to TRBJ1-1; D might be TRBD1 (6 bases). V shed 2 bases and J shed 3 bases, with 11 bases lying between them. From germline, CDR1 is SGDLS and CDR2 YYNGEE. This CDR3 is 14 amino acids long. CDR3 bases: TGTGCCAGCAGCGTCGGGGGGGCGGACACTGAAGCTTTCTTT. It yields the protein CASSVGGADTEAFF.

This chain connects TRBV12-2 to TRBJ1-5; TRBD1 is the table's D call, not checked against the DNA. TRBV12-2 corresponds to a pseudogene. The CDR3 consists of 14 residues. As DNA, the CDR3 is TGTGCAAGTCGCCCCGATCCAGGGTATCAGCCCCAGCATTTT. Its protein product is CASRPDPGYQPQHF.

A single count supports this clone. The rearrangement links TRBV27 to TRBJ2-1; 9 bases fit TRBD2. This CDR3 contains 16 residues. Trimming removed 4 bases from V and 5 bases from J; junction bases left unmatched: 9. CDR1 MNHEY and CDR2 SMNVEV come from the germline V gene (reference sequence). The CDR3 here is CASSSGSSGTDNEQFF. The CDR3 nucleotides read TGTGCCAGCAGTTCGGGTTCTAGCGGGACTGACAATGAGCAGTTCTTC.

This clone was recorded only once. The J gene is TRBJ1-5, the V gene TRBV10-3; D uncertain. The CDR3 has 16 residues. The V gene's germline CDR1 is ENHRY and CDR2 SYGVKD. Trimming left V 0 bases short and J 0 bases short, with 9 bases between. The CDR3 DNA reads as TGTGCCATCAGTGAGTCAGAAACCTATAGCAATCAGCCCCAGCATTTT. Amino acids: CAISESETYSNQPQHF.

The chain carries TRBV4-3 and TRBJ1-2; 7 nucleotides match TRBD1. After removal of 0 bases from V and 4 bases from J, the junction contained 5 bases not matched to a gene. Per germline, CDR1 LGHNA and CDR2 YSLEER. This CDR3 comprises 15 residues. The CDR3 loop reads CASSQDGPGGYGYTF. The CDR3, as DNA: TGCGCCAGCAGCCAAGATGGCCCAGGGGGCTATGGCTACACCTTC.

The chain joins TRBV27 to TRBJ2-1; possibly TRBD2 for D (6 bases). The CDR3 consists of 16 residues. Germline V CDR1 and CDR2: MNHEY, SMNVEV (reference sequence). The ends were cut back, 10 bases at V and 5 bases at J, with 24 bases in the middle. The chain's CDR3 is CAIGGARGSANNEQFF. The DNA of the CDR3 is TGTGCCATCGGAGGGGCGAGAGGTAGCGCCAACAATGAGCAGTTCTTC.

The chain combines TRBV7-3 with TRBJ2-3; D may be TRBD1 (5 bases). The CDR3 runs 18 residues. The germline gives CDR1 SGHTA, CDR2 FQGTGA. V was shortened by 1 base and J by 0 bases, with 17 bases between the two germline ends. CDR3 DNA: TGTGCCAGCAGCTTAAGTGAGACAGAAAATTCTAGCACAGATACGCAGTATTTT. Its protein product is CASSLSETENSSTDTQYF.

The rearrangement uses TRBV7-9 and TRBJ1-1, with TRBD1 matching 9 bases. CDR3 length: 15 amino acids. Germline CDR1 SEHNR, CDR2 FQNEAQ (reference sequence). Unmatched junction bases numbered 7, after V lost 5 bases and J lost 3 bases. Written as DNA, the CDR3 is TGTGCCAGCAGCCGTGGGGACAGGGTCTACACTGAAGCTTTCTTT. Protein product: CASSRGDRVYTEAFF.

J is TRBJ2-7 and V is TRBV6-6; 7 bases are a match to TRBD2. CDR1 and CDR2 (germline): MNHNY, SVGAGI (reference sequence). V lost 4 bases and J lost 7; bases outside the gene matches: 16. The CDR3 extends over 16 amino acids. The CDR3 loop is CASSSSGAGEGGEQYF. The DNA of the CDR3 is TGTGCCAGCAGTTCTTCCGGCGCGGGAGAAGGAGGAGAGCAGTACTTC.

The chain has TRBV4-3 and TRBJ2-7; 8 bases line up with TRBD1. The germline V gene has CDR1 LGHNA and CDR2 YSLEER. The trim removed 1 base at V and 5 bases at J, leaving 16 bases unmatched. There are 18 residues in the CDR3. As DNA, the CDR3 is TGCGCCAGCAGCCAAGCCACGTATCCGAGCAGGGGGCTAAACGAGCAGTACTTC. Protein sequence: CASSQATYPSRGLNEQYF.

This chain uses TRBV7-9 with TRBJ2-1, with D perhaps matching TRBD1 (5 bases). V was shortened by 4 bases and J by 7 bases, with 11 bases between the two germline ends. Germline loops: CDR1 SEHNR, CDR2 FQNEAQ (reference sequence). This CDR3 is built from 13 residues. This CDR3 reads CASSSLRVNEQFF. The CDR3 nucleotides are TGTGCCAGCAGCTCTCTCAGGGTAAATGAGCAGTTCTTC.

In the case of this clone: A read error may account for a junction end that differs from germline. The V and J genes are TRBV20-1 and TRBJ2-4; TRBD2 matches at 9 bases. From germline, CDR1 is DFQATT and CDR2 SNEGSKA (reference sequence). The CDR3 consists of 11 residues. CDR3 nucleotide sequence: TGCAGTGCTAGCAGCGGACTAGCGAAACACTTC. This codes for CSASSGLAKHF.

This chain uses TRBV28 with TRBJ2-3; 10 nucleotides line up with TRBD2. CDR1 and CDR2 from the germline V gene are MDHEN and SYDVKM. The CDR3 consists of 15 residues. Unmatched junction bases numbered 4, after V lost 2 bases and J lost 5 bases. The DNA of the CDR3 is TGTGCCAGCAGTTTAAAAGCTAGCGGGAGAGATACGCAGTATTTT. Residues: CASSLKASGRDTQYF.

The chain is built from TRBV27 and TRBJ2-1; 8 nucleotides match TRBD1. The CDR3 is made up of 16 amino acids. CDR1 MNHEY and CDR2 SMNVEV come from the germline V gene (reference sequence). With 2 bases clipped from V and 0 bases from J, the junction kept 3 bases outside the gene matches. The CDR3 nucleotides read TGTGCCAGCAGTTTAGGGGGACAGGACTCCTACAATGAGCAGTTCTTC. Its translation is CASSLGGQDSYNEQFF.

The gene calls are TRBV28 and TRBJ2-7; 10 bases fit TRBD2. V lost 3 bases and J lost 6; bases outside the gene matches: 5. The length of the CDR3 is 14 residues. Germline V lookup: CDR1 MDHEN, CDR2 SYDVKM. CDR3 loop: CASSLLLAGIEQYF. CDR3 DNA sequence: TGTGCCAGCAGTTTGTTACTAGCGGGGATCGAGCAGTACTTC.